Presented here are 19 T cell receptor beta chains from one specimen sequenced in a study of T cells in Graves' hyperthyroidism and ophthalmopathy. It was RNA transcripts that yielded the amplified TCR beta CDR3 regions. Using the HTBI primer set, a first-round RT-PCR was run on the TCR CDR3. TCRdb re-analysed the multiplex PCR reads in MiXCR, keeping a single row per CDR3 protein. The sample shows 280,000 or so distinct CDR3 sequences, approximately 14% of them seen only once. The sample was blood. The origin of the receptors is a woman in her fifties or sixties with Graves' hyperthyroidism that later progressed to Graves' ophthalmopathy.

The rearrangement joins TRBV30 to TRBJ2-1, with D unresolved. Per the germline V gene, CDR1 is GTSNPN and CDR2 is SVGIG (reference sequence). V dropped 0 bases and J dropped 4 bases, with 10 bases sitting between them. The CDR3 extends over 14 amino acids. In DNA, the CDR3 is TGTGCCTGGAGTGTAATGGGTGGGTACAATGAGCAGTTCTTC. Translating gives CAWSVMGGYNEQFF.

This clonotype was detected many times. The chain joins TRBV20-1 to TRBJ2-3; 8 bases match TRBD2. Germline V lookup: CDR1 DFQATT, CDR2 SNEGSKA (reference sequence). V lost 1 base to trimming and J lost 6 bases; unmatched junction nucleotides: 6. The CDR3 runs to 14 residues. CDR3 DNA: TGCAGTGCTAGAGCGGGAGGGCCATCGGATACGCAGTATTTT. Translated: CSARAGGPSDTQYF.

This clonotype was detected ten times or more. The chain combines TRBV18 with TRBJ1-5; no clear D. Per germline, CDR1 KGHSH and CDR2 LQKENI. The CDR3 has 13 amino acids. V lost 2 bases and J 7 bases, leaving 9 bases between the germline ends. CDR3 loop: CASSPGWSQPQHF. CDR3 sequence (DNA): TGTGCCAGCTCACCAGGGTGGTCCCAGCCCCAGCATTTT.

Ten or more counts support this clonotype. This sequence joins TRBV11-2 and TRBJ2-7, with 9 bases lining up with TRBD1. Per the germline V gene, CDR1 is SGHAT and CDR2 is FQNNGV. Trimming took 5 bases from V and 3 from J; bases not matched to a gene: 5. The CDR3 is 14 amino acids. For the CDR3, the DNA is TGTGCCAGCAGCACCGGACAGGGGTACTACGAGCAGTACTTC. It translates to CASSTGQGYYEQYF.

This clonotype showed up many times. The chain's CDR3 is CAIAGLLRDTQYF. In nucleotides, the CDR3 is TGTGCCATAGCGGGACTCCTCCGGGATACGCAGTATTTT. This chain uses TRBV28 with TRBJ2-3; 8 nucleotides match TRBD2. J gave up 6 bases and V 10 bases, and 9 bases lay outside the gene matches. This CDR3 has 13 residues. Germline CDR1 reads MDHEN; CDR2 reads SYDVKM.

The chain couples TRBV13 to TRBJ2-2, with D perhaps assigned TRBD1 or TRBD2 (5 bases each). Trimming shortened V by 5 bases and J by 9 bases, and 25 bases separated the two germline ends. Germline V gene lookup returns CDR1 PRHDT and CDR2 FYEKMQ (reference sequence). This CDR3 contains 17 residues. The CDR3: CASSNQRARDGLRELFF. The CDR3 DNA reads as TGTGCCAGCAGCAACCAGCGTGCGAGGGACGGTCTCCGGGAGCTGTTTTTT.

The genes are TRBV5-1 and TRBJ2-1; 11 bases agree with TRBD1. With 9 bases clipped from V and 7 bases from J, the junction kept 12 bases outside the gene matches. Germline values: CDR1 SGHRS, CDR2 YFSETQ. This CDR3 is 15 amino acids long. The CDR3 DNA sequence: TGCGCCACCGGGACAGGGGGAACGTCAAAAAATGAGCAGTTCTTC. It codes for CATGTGGTSKNEQFF.

This clonotype showed up many times. J is TRBJ2-3 and V is TRBV12-3 or TRBV12-4; 8 bases are a match to TRBD2. The CDR3 is 15 amino acids. V dropped 5 bases and J dropped 2; count of bases not matched to a gene: 6. The CDR3 region is CASSPTSGVTDTQYF. The CDR3 DNA follows: TGTGCCAGCAGTCCCACTAGCGGTGTCACAGATACGCAGTATTTT.

This clonotype has ten or more counts. The chain joins TRBV30 to TRBJ2-5; the D is unclear. The CDR3 runs to 15 residues. CDR1 GTSNPN and CDR2 SVGIG come from the germline V gene (reference sequence). V shed 4 bases and J shed 4 bases, with 19 bases lying between them. CDR3 protein: CAWNRRTLGPETQYF. In DNA, the CDR3 is TGTGCCTGGAACCGCCGGACCCTGGGTCCAGAGACCCAGTACTTC.

The sample holds many counts of this clonotype. The chain combines TRBV20-1 with TRBJ2-1, with D perhaps TRBD1 or TRBD2 (7 bases each). This CDR3 comprises 15 residues. Germline CDR1 DFQATT, CDR2 SNEGSKA (reference sequence). V was trimmed by 3 bases and J by 2 bases, leaving 14 bases between them. The CDR3 coding sequence is TGCAGTGCTAGTCCGACAGGGAGGGCCTACAATGAGCAGTTCTTC. It encodes CSASPTGRAYNEQFF.

This clonotype has at least ten counts. The chain is built from TRBV2 and TRBJ2-1; the D gene is possibly TRBD1 (6 bases). Germline V gene sequence: CDR1 SNHLY, CDR2 FYNNEI. CDR3 length equals 15 residues. V lost 2 bases and J lost 2, with 10 bases in between. CDR3 DNA sequence: TGTGCCAGCAGTGAACCTGGGGGCGCCTACAATGAGCAGTTCTTC. Amino acid sequence: CASSEPGGAYNEQFF.

This clonotype was recorded at least ten times. The chain employs TRBV20-1 and TRBJ2-3; D is uncertain. From germline, CDR1 is DFQATT and CDR2 SNEGSKA (reference sequence). Trimming removed 7 bases at V and 5 bases at J, with 16 bases between. The CDR3 loop spans 13 amino acids. The CDR3 loop reads CSEAILTLDTQYF. DNA for the CDR3: TGCAGTGAGGCTATCCTTACTTTAGATACGCAGTATTTT.

This clonotype was detected only a few times. The chain employs TRBV20-1 and TRBJ2-1; TRBD2 agrees at 7 bases. J gave up 9 bases and V 0 bases, and 8 bases lay outside the gene matches. Germline CDR1 reads DFQATT; CDR2 reads SNEGSKA (reference sequence). This CDR3 has 14 amino acids. The CDR3 here is CSARDRGGGSEQFF. DNA of the CDR3: TGCAGTGCTAGAGATCGGGGTGGCGGGAGTGAGCAGTTCTTC.

This clonotype occurred many times. The chain is built from TRBV12-3 or TRBV12-4 and TRBJ2-1; TRBD2 agrees at 12 bases. V shed 5 bases and J 8 bases; nucleotides not matched to a gene: 7. The CDR3 contains 15 residues. CDR3 DNA sequence: TGTGCCAGCAGTACGTGGACTAGCGGGAACCATGAGCAGTTCTTC. Translating gives CASSTWTSGNHEQFF.

This clonotype was seen a handful of times. The chain has TRBV7-9 and TRBJ2-7; perhaps TRBD2 as D (5 bases). Germline values: CDR1 SEHNR, CDR2 FQNEAQ (reference sequence). CDR3 length: 15 amino acids. V dropped 4 bases and J dropped 0 bases, with 13 bases sitting between them. CDR3 nucleotide sequence: TGTGCCAGCAGCTGGGTCGAGGAGGCCTCCTACGAGCAGTACTTC. It specifies CASSWVEEASYEQYF.

This clonotype occurred many times. This chain links TRBV5-1 with TRBJ1-1; D is unresolved. CDR1 and CDR2 (germline): SGHRS, YFSETQ. Trimming took 6 bases from V and 5 from J, leaving 20 bases between them. The CDR3 is made up of 15 amino acids. The CDR3 nucleotides are TGCGCCAGCAACTCTAGGGAGGGCTCGAGTACTGAAGCTTTCTTT. Translation: CASNSREGSSTEAFF.

This chain joins TRBV5-6 and TRBJ2-1, with 7 bases that match TRBD2. The V gene end was trimmed by 6 bases and the J gene end by 0 bases; junction bases not matched to a gene: 12. Looked up from germline, CDR1 is SGHDT and CDR2 is YYEEEE. The CDR3 runs 17 residues. The CDR3 nucleotides read TGTGCCAGCAACCGCGGGACTATGACCAGCTCCTACAATGAGCAGTTCTTC. This sequence encodes CASNRGTMTSSYNEQFF.

The V gene is TRBV20-1, the J gene TRBJ1-4; 7 bases are a match to TRBD1. The length of the CDR3 is 13 residues. Losses at the gene ends were 4 bases for V and 5 bases for J; bases not matched to a gene: 4. Germline V gives CDR1 DFQATT, CDR2 SNEGSKA (reference sequence). The CDR3 DNA reads as TGCAGTGCTAAACAGGGGCCGAATGAAAAACTGTTTTTT. The encoded protein is CSAKQGPNEKLFF.

This clonotype has ten or more counts. The chain employs TRBV6-1 and TRBJ2-1; 7 nucleotides align to TRBD1. The CDR3 is 14 amino acids. The germline CDR1 and CDR2 sequences are MNHNS and SASEGT. V lost 8 bases and J lost 7; bases outside the gene matches: 11. CDR3 DNA sequence: TGTGCCAGCGGGAAGACAGGGACAATAAATGAGCAGTTCTTC. Amino acid sequence: CASGKTGTINEQFF.